A single sample is the source of the 26 T cell receptor beta chains below, sequenced in a study of blood T cell repertoires in COVID-19. The repertoire was sequenced with immunoSEQ multiplex PCR; TCRdb's copy has only in-frame clones and lacks some. Here the sample spans 130,000 to 150,000 clones, under 90% being singletons. Sequencing input: peripheral blood. These receptors came from a human donor in a cohort sampled during active COVID-19.

Only one count was recorded for this clone. J is TRBJ2-2 and V is TRBV6-5; TRBD1 matches at 7 bases. The CDR3 extends over 16 amino acids. The V and J ends lost 4 bases and 0 bases, in that order; junction bases with no gene match: 5. Germline CDR1 and CDR2: MNHEY and SVGAGI. The CDR3 sequence: CASSSWGQTNTGELFF. The CDR3 region has the DNA TGTGCCAGCAGTTCCTGGGGACAGACGAACACCGGGGAGCTGTTTTTT.

This clone was seen more than once but under ten times. The chain couples TRBV6-2 or TRBV6-3 to TRBJ1-4; D not certain. Trimming took 5 bases from V and 7 from J, leaving 5 bases between them. Looked up from germline, CDR1 is MNHEY and CDR2 is SVGEGT. This CDR3 spans 11 amino acids. The CDR3 region is CASSRSEKLFF. CDR3 coding DNA: TGTGCCAGCAGTAGGAGTGAAAAACTGTTTTTT.

The chain has TRBV30 and TRBJ2-2; TRBD2 might be the D (6 bases). Trimming stripped 3 bases from V and 1 base from J, with 12 bases between. Germline V gives CDR1 GTSNPN, CDR2 SVGIG (reference sequence). The CDR3 consists of 15 residues. CDR3 DNA: TGTGCCTGGAGGTCCCTAGCGTTGAACACCGGGGAGCTGTTTTTT. Protein product: CAWRSLALNTGELFF.

V gene TRBV29-1 combines with J gene TRBJ2-5; TRBD2 aligns across 10 bases. Germline CDR1 SQVTM, CDR2 ANQGSEA. CDR3 length: 14 amino acids. V was pared by 4 bases and J by 2 bases, with 4 bases of the junction left unmatched. The CDR3 DNA is TGCAGCGTTGGGTTAGCGGGGGGACAAGAGACCCAGTACTTC. Translated, it gives CSVGLAGGQETQYF.

The rearrangement joins TRBV10-3 to TRBJ2-1; D might be TRBD1 (6 bases). Per the germline V gene, CDR1 is ENHRY and CDR2 is SYGVKD. Trimming shortened V by 6 bases and J by 4 bases, and 13 bases separated the two germline ends. The CDR3 has 14 residues. CDR3 loop: CAIRPGQPYNEQFF. CDR3 sequence (DNA): TGTGCCATCAGGCCTGGACAGCCATACAATGAGCAGTTCTTC.

The V call is TRBV3-1 (or the pseudogene TRBV3-2), the J call TRBJ2-3; D perhaps matches TRBD2 (6 bases). Germline V gene lookup returns CDR1 LGHDT and CDR2 YNNKEL (reference sequence). This CDR3 has 16 amino acids. Trimming stripped 0 bases from V and 0 bases from J, with 10 bases between. In DNA, the CDR3 is TGTGCCAGCAGCCAAGATGGCGCGGGGAGCACAGATACGCAGTATTTT. This sequence encodes CASSQDGAGSTDTQYF.

The rearrangement links TRBV18 to TRBJ1-1; no firm D call. The V gene's germline CDR1 is KGHSH and CDR2 LQKENI. CDR3 length: 13 residues. V lost 5 bases and J 5 bases, leaving 12 bases between the germline ends. CDR3 sequence: CASSLQEETEAFF. In DNA form, the CDR3 reads TGTGCCAGCTCATTGCAGGAGGAAACTGAAGCTTTCTTT.

The V and J genes are TRBV12-3 or TRBV12-4 and TRBJ1-4, with D uncertain. The V end was cut by 3 bases, the J end by 4 bases, with 6 bases between. The CDR3 contains 13 residues. The CDR3 nucleotides read TGTGCCAGCAGTTTGAGGGTTAATGAAAAACTGTTTTTT. Translating it yields CASSLRVNEKLFF.

The CDR3 sequence is CASSLTSDRKAFF. The CDR3, as DNA: TGTGCCAGCAGCCTAACCTCCGACAGAAAAGCTTTCTTT. The chain couples TRBV11-2 to TRBJ1-1; maybe TRBD1 (5 bases). Trimming removed 5 bases at V and 9 bases at J, with 16 bases between. This CDR3 is 13 amino acids long. Per germline, CDR1 SGHAT and CDR2 FQNNGV.

V gene TRBV2 combines with J gene TRBJ2-5; TRBD2 might be the D (6 bases). The germline CDR1 and CDR2 sequences are SNHLY and FYNNEI. This CDR3 is built from 16 residues. V lost 0 bases, J lost 9 bases, and 20 bases lay in between. CDR3 coding DNA: TGTGCCAGCAGTGAAGCTAGGATGATTAGCGTAGCGGCCCAGTACTTC. Amino acids: CASSEARMISVAAQYF.

The chain links TRBV11-3 to TRBJ2-3, with a possible D match to TRBD2 (7 bases). V lost 5 bases and J 4 bases, leaving 16 bases between the germline ends. The CDR3 runs to 15 residues. Germline CDR1 reads SGHNT; CDR2 reads YENEEA. CDR3 loop: CASSGGGVNADTQYF. The CDR3 bases are TGTGCCAGCAGCGGAGGGGGGGTTAACGCAGATACGCAGTATTTT.

The rearrangement uses TRBV5-6 and TRBJ2-7; D remains unclear. The CDR3 is 11 residues long. Germline V CDR1 and CDR2: SGHDT, YYEEEE. The V end was cut by 6 bases, the J end by 6 bases, with 10 bases between. The CDR3 bases are TGTGCCAGCAACCGGAGAGGCGAGCAGTACTTC. Translated, it gives CASNRRGEQYF.

The rearrangement uses TRBV13 and TRBJ1-2; 8 nucleotides line up with TRBD1. With 4 bases clipped from V and 4 bases from J, the junction kept 5 bases outside the gene matches. Germline CDR1 is PRHDT and CDR2 is FYEKMQ (reference sequence). This CDR3 spans 14 amino acids. The CDR3 loop is CASSSDREIYGYTF. CDR3 DNA sequence: TGTGCCAGCAGCTCGGACAGGGAAATCTATGGCTACACCTTC.

The genes are TRBV28 and TRBJ2-7; 10 bases align to TRBD2. V shed 6 bases, J shed 0 bases, and the junction held 11 bases outside the gene matches. The CDR3 spans 17 residues. Per germline, CDR1 MDHEN and CDR2 SYDVKM. The CDR3 region is CASRFSGGTKSSYEQYF. DNA for the CDR3: TGTGCCAGCAGATTTAGCGGGGGGACCAAATCCTCCTACGAGCAGTACTTC.

The chain couples TRBV5-4 to TRBJ1-5; no reliable D call. The length of the CDR3 is 15 residues. The V end was cut by 3 bases, the J end by 1 base, with 11 bases between. Looked up from germline, CDR1 is SGHNT and CDR2 is YYREEE (reference sequence). The CDR3 protein is CASSSGVGSNQPQHF. CDR3 in DNA: TGTGCCAGCAGCTCCGGGGTTGGAAGCAATCAGCCCCAGCATTTT.

Comments on this clone: The junction departs from the called germline gene at one end, perhaps through a read error. V gene TRBV7-3 combines with J gene TRBJ2-3; 7 bases are shared with TRBD1. The CDR3 is 13 residues long. Germline lookup yields CDR1 SGHTA and CDR2 FQGTGA. CDR3 nucleotide sequence: TGTGCCAGCAGCAGTGACAGGGTTTCCCCGTTGTCATTT. Amino acid sequence: CASSSDRVSPLSF.

The rearrangement links TRBV3-1 (or the pseudogene TRBV3-2) to TRBJ1-6; the D is unclear. Germline V CDR1 and CDR2: LGHDT, YNNKEL (reference sequence). Trimming removed 0 bases from V and 14 bases from J, with 14 bases in between. The CDR3 runs to 14 residues. The CDR3 bases are TGTGCCAGCAGCCAAGAGTGGCGGGCCGCAGCCCTCCACTTT. Translated: CASSQEWRAAALHF.

V is TRBV19 and J is TRBJ1-5, with 9 bases lining up with TRBD1. Trimming at V came to 4 bases and at J to 6 bases, leaving 10 bases not matched to a gene. Per the germline V gene, CDR1 is LNHDA and CDR2 is SQIVND (reference sequence). There are 16 residues in the CDR3. The CDR3 is CASSTRGTGFRQPQHF. CDR3 sequence (DNA): TGTGCCAGTAGTACTAGGGGGACAGGGTTTCGTCAGCCCCAGCATTTT.

This chain joins TRBV5-1 and TRBJ2-5, with 9 positions matching TRBD1. With V trimmed by 4 bases and J by 4 bases, 8 bases remained unmatched. Germline loops: CDR1 SGHRS, CDR2 YFSETQ. The CDR3 has 15 residues. As DNA, the CDR3 is TGCGCCAGCAGCCCAGGGACAGGGCGTCGAGAGACCCAGTACTTC. Its protein product is CASSPGTGRRETQYF.

The chain links TRBV4-2 to TRBJ2-3; D is undetermined. This CDR3 has 15 amino acids. Per germline, CDR1 LGHNA and CDR2 YNFKEQ. Trimming cost V 0 bases and J 0 bases, with 7 bases left between them. The CDR3 coding sequence is TGTGCCAGCAGCCAAGACCGTTCTAGCACAGATACGCAGTATTTT. Translation gives CASSQDRSSTDTQYF.

This chain connects TRBV24-1 to TRBJ2-5; 8 positions agree with TRBD1. Germline assignment: CDR1 KGHDR and CDR2 SFDVKD. V gave up 4 bases and J gave up 1 base; unmatched junction bases: 10. The CDR3 runs to 17 residues. The CDR3: CATSEGGQGAFQETQYF. The CDR3 DNA sequence: TGTGCCACCAGTGAAGGCGGCCAGGGGGCCTTCCAAGAGACCCAGTACTTC.

The chain couples TRBV7-2 to TRBJ2-5; 9 bases map to TRBD2. The CDR3 length is 16 residues. Germline CDR1 and CDR2: SGHTA and FQGNSA. V lost 5 bases and J lost 6; bases outside the gene matches: 13. The CDR3 spells CASSRPGAGGPKTQYF. In DNA, the CDR3 is TGTGCCAGCAGCCGGCCCGGGGCGGGGGGGCCAAAGACCCAGTACTTC.

The chain combines TRBV6-2 or TRBV6-3 with TRBJ2-5; maybe TRBD1 (6 bases). This CDR3 region has 15 residues. Trimming removed 5 bases at V and 2 bases at J, with 15 bases between. The germline gives CDR1 MNHEY, CDR2 SVGEGT. The CDR3 DNA is TGTGCCAGCAGTATCGGATTGACAGGTCAAGAGACCCAGTACTTC. This codes for CASSIGLTGQETQYF.

This chain connects TRBV7-2 to TRBJ2-2, with 7 bases aligning to TRBD2. This CDR3 has 16 residues. V shed 4 bases, J shed 7 bases, and the junction held 12 bases outside the gene matches. Germline-derived CDR1 and CDR2 are SGHTA and FQGNSA. The CDR3 nucleotides are TGTGCCAGCAGCTCCGCAATGTCCGGGGGGATCGGGGAGCTGTTTTTT. The encoded protein is CASSSAMSGGIGELFF.

The chain joins TRBV7-8 to TRBJ2-7; weak D call: TRBD2 (6 bases). The CDR3 extends over 14 amino acids. Germline CDR1 SGHVS, CDR2 FQNEAQ. V lost 5 bases and J 4 bases, leaving 15 bases between the germline ends. The CDR3 is CASSPQTRLYEQYF. In DNA, the CDR3 is TGTGCCAGCAGCCCACAGACTAGGTTATACGAGCAGTACTTC.

The genes are TRBV6-4 and TRBJ1-6; 7 positions match TRBD1. The CDR3 consists of 13 residues. Germline V lookup: CDR1 MRHNA, CDR2 SNTAGT. V lost 6 bases and J lost 7; bases outside the gene matches: 3. DNA of the CDR3: TGTGCCAGCAGACCGGGACAGAATTCACCCCTCCACTTT. It yields the protein CASRPGQNSPLHF.